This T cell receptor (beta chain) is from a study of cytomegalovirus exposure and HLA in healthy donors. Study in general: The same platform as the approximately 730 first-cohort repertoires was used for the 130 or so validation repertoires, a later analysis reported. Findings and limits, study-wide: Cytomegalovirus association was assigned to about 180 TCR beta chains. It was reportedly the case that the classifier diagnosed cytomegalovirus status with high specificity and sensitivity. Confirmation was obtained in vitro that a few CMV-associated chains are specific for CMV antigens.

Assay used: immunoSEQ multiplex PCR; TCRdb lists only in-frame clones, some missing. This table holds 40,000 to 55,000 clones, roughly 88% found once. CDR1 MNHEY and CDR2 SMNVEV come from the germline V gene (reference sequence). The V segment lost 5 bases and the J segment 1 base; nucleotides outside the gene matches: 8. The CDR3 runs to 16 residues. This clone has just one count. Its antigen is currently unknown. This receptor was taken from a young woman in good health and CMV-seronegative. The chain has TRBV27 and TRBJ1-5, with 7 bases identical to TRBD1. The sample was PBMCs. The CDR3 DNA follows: TGTGCCAGCAGTCCCCAGACAGGGAGGAGCAATCAGCCCCAGCATTTT. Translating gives CASSPQTGRSNQPQHF.